This T cell receptor beta chain was identified during a study of blood T cells in healthy people across ages. Germline V CDR1 and CDR2: SGHRS, YFSETQ. The CDR3 has 13 amino acids. Trimming shortened V by 0 bases and J by 9 bases, and 12 bases separated the two germline ends. Sample-barcoded 5' priming and a J-beta primer mix drove a second PCR of 7 to 11 cycles. From the 5' RACE reads, TCRdb called clonotypes with MiXCR, one entry per CDR3 protein. The table shows more than 1.4 million distinct CDR3 sequences, with roughly 45% occurring only once. This clonotype was detected once. The receptor's source is a young woman in good health. The chain combines TRBV5-1 with TRBJ1-2, with a weak D call TRBD1 (6 bases). Sequencing input: blood. This CDR3 reads CASSLGTDHSYTF. DNA for the CDR3: TGCGCCAGCAGCTTGGGGACAGACCACAGCTACACCTTC.